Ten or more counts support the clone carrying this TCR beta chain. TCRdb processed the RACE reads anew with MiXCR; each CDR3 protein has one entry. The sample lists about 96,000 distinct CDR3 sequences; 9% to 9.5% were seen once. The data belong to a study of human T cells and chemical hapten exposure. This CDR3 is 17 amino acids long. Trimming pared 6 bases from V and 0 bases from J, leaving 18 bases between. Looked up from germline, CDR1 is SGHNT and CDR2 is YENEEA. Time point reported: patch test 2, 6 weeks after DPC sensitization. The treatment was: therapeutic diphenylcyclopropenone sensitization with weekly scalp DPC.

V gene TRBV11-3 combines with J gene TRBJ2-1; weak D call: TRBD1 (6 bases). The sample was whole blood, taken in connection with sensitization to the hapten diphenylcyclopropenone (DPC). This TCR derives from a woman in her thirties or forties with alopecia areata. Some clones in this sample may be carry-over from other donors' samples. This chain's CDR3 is CASSNTGHSSSYNEQFF. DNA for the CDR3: TGTGCCAGCAGTAATACGGGACATTCAAGCTCCTACAATGAGCAGTTCTTC.